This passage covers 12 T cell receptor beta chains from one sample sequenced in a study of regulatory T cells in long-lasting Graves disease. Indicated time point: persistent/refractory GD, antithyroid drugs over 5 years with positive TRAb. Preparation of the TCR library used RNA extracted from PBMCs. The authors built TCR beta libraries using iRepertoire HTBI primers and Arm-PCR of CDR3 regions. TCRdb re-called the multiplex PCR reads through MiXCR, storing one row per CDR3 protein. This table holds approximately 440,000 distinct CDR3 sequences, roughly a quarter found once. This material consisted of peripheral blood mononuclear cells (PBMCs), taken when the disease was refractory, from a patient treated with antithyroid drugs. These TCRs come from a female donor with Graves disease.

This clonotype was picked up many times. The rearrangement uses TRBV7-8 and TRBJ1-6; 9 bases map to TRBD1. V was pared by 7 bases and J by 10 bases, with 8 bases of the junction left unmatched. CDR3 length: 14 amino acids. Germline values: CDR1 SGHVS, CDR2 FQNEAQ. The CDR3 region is CASTVDRGVSPLHF. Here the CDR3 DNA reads TGTGCCAGCACTGTGGACAGGGGAGTGTCACCCCTCCACTTT.

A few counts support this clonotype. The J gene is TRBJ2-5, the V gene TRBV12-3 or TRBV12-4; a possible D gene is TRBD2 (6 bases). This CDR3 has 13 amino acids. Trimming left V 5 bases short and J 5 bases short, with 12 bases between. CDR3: CASSTGLGETQYF. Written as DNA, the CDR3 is TGTGCCAGCAGTACGGGACTTGGGGAGACCCAGTACTTC.

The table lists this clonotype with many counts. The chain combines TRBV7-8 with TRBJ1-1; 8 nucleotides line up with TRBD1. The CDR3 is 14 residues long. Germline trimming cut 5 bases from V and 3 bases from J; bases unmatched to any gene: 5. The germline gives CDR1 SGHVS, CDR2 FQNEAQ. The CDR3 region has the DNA TGTGCCAGCAGCACGAGGACAGGGTACACTGAAGCTTTCTTT. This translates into CASSTRTGYTEAFF. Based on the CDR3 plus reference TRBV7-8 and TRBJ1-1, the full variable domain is GAGVSQSPRYKVAKRGQDVALRCDPISGHVSLFWYQQALGQGPEFLTYFQNEAQLDKSGLPSDRFFAERPEGSVSTLKIQRTQQEDSAVYLCASSTRTGYTEAFFGQGTRLTVV.

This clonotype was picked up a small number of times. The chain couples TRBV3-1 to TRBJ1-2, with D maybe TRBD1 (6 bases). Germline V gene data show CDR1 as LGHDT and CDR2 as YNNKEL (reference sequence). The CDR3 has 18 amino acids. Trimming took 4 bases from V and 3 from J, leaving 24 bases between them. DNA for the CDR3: TGTGCCAGCAGCCCGCACGGGACACCTTTCGAGGTTCACTATGGCTACACCTTC. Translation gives CASSPHGTPFEVHYGYTF.

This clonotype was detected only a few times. As DNA, the CDR3 is TGTGCCAGCAGCTTAGGACTAGTCAATGAGCAGTTCTTC. Encoded protein: CASSLGLVNEQFF. The V and J genes are TRBV11-2 and TRBJ2-1, with a possible D match to TRBD2 (6 bases). The CDR3 contains 13 residues. Germline V gene lookup returns CDR1 SGHAT and CDR2 FQNNGV. The V end was cut by 1 base, the J end by 6 bases, with 7 bases between.

The CDR3 reads CASSPDSTNIQYF. Written as DNA, the CDR3 is TGTGCCAGCTCACCAGACAGTACGAACATTCAGTACTTC. The chain links TRBV18 to TRBJ2-4, with D perhaps TRBD1 (5 bases). CDR1 KGHSH and CDR2 LQKENI come from the germline V gene. The germline V and J ends were trimmed by 2 bases and 7 bases, with 9 bases remaining between them. CDR3 size: 13 residues.

The CDR3: CASSLQQGTYEQYF. CDR3 bases: TGCGCCAGCAGCCTTCAACAGGGGACCTACGAGCAGTACTTC. The chain employs TRBV4-1 and TRBJ2-7, with 7 bases identical to TRBD1. Germline V gene data show CDR1 as MGHRA and CDR2 as YSYEKL. The CDR3 is made up of 14 amino acids. V dropped 4 bases and J dropped 2; count of bases not matched to a gene: 5.

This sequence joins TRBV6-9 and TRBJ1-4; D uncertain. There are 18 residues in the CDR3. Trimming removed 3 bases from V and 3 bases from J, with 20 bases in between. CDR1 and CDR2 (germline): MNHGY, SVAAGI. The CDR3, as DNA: TGTGCCAGCAGTTACTCCTGGGGAGGAGTTGCAGCTAATGAAAAACTGTTTTTT. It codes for CASSYSWGGVAANEKLFF.

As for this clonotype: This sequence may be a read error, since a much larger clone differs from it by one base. CDR3 protein: CASRGQGGAGGLFF. CDR3 sequence (DNA): TGTGCCAGCAGAGGACAGGGGGGGGCCGGGGGGCTGTTTTTT. The V and J genes are TRBV2 and TRBJ2-2; 10 bases agree with TRBD1. The germline gives CDR1 SNHLY, CDR2 FYNNEI. The CDR3 runs 14 residues.

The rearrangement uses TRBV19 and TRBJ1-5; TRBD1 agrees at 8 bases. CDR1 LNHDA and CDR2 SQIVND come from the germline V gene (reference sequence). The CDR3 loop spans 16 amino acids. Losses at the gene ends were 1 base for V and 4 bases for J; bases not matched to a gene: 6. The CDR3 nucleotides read TGTGCCAGTAGTATAGCGTGGACAGGGAAGAATCAGCCCCAGCATTTT. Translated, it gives CASSIAWTGKNQPQHF.

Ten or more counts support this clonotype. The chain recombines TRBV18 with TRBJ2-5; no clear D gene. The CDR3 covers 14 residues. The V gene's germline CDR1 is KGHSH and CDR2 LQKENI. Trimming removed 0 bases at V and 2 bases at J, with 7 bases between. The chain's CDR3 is CASSPPWEQETQYF. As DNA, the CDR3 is TGTGCCAGCTCACCACCGTGGGAACAAGAGACCCAGTACTTC.

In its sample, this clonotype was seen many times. The chain's CDR3 is CASSQVASGSYEQYF. CDR3 coding DNA: TGTGCCAGCAGCCAAGTTGCTTCGGGGTCCTACGAGCAGTACTTC. V gene TRBV7-2 combines with J gene TRBJ2-7; a possible D gene is TRBD2 (5 bases). Germline CDR1 SGHTA, CDR2 FQGNSA. This CDR3 has 15 residues. Trimming stripped 5 bases from V and 1 base from J, with 15 bases between.